Following are 28 T cell receptor beta chains from one sample sequenced in a study of blood T cell repertoires in COVID-19. Sequenced by immunoSEQ multiplex PCR; TCRdb stores in-frame clones only, minus some. Among about 150,000 clones listed, 80% to 90% were seen once. The sequenced sample was peripheral blood. The source is a middle-aged woman with acute or convalescent COVID-19.

The chain recombines TRBV4-1 with TRBJ1-2, with D uncertain. Trimming stripped 4 bases from V and 5 bases from J, with 14 bases between. CDR1 and CDR2 (germline): MGHRA, YSYEKL. The CDR3 extends over 14 amino acids. As DNA, the CDR3 is TGCGCCAGCAGCCCCAACCCGGTCGGGTATGGCTACACCTTC. Translation: CASSPNPVGYGYTF.

This rearrangement joins TRBV18 to TRBJ1-5; D gene unclear. V lost 2 bases, J lost 5 bases, and 22 bases lay in between. CDR3 length: 18 residues. Germline-derived CDR1 and CDR2 are KGHSH and LQKENI. CDR3 loop: CASSPSGSRVSGHQPQHF. DNA of the CDR3: TGTGCCAGCTCACCAAGCGGCAGTCGGGTGAGTGGCCATCAGCCCCAGCATTTT.

The chain uses TRBV7-9 and TRBJ2-7, with 9 positions matching TRBD2. Germline V gene data show CDR1 as SEHNR and CDR2 as FQNEAQ (reference sequence). V dropped 2 bases and J dropped 4; count of bases not matched to a gene: 15. The CDR3 has 18 amino acids. The CDR3 coding sequence is TGTGCCAGCAGCTTAACCCAACTTAGTAGCGGGGGCCGGTACGAGCAGTACTTC. Encoded protein: CASSLTQLSSGGRYEQYF.

This clone has a single count. The chain uses TRBV13 and TRBJ1-2; 9 positions match TRBD1. This CDR3 spans 16 amino acids. In germline, CDR1 is PRHDT, CDR2 FYEKMQ (reference sequence). With 0 bases clipped from V and 3 bases from J, the junction kept 5 bases outside the gene matches. CDR3 region: CASSLGGTGLDYGYTF. The DNA of the CDR3 is TGTGCCAGCAGCTTAGGAGGGACAGGGTTGGACTATGGCTACACCTTC.

This chain uses TRBV12-3 or TRBV12-4 with TRBJ2-1; D is undetermined. This CDR3 has 11 amino acids. Trimming left V 7 bases short and J 3 bases short, with 4 bases between. The CDR3 DNA reads as TGTGCCAGCACTAGCTACAATGAGCAGTTCTTC. Translation: CASTSYNEQFF.

This chain uses TRBV27 with TRBJ2-1; D is unclear. This CDR3 has 15 amino acids. Deletions cut 2 bases from V and 0 bases from J, with 8 bases between. The germline V gene has CDR1 MNHEY and CDR2 SMNVEV (reference sequence). The CDR3 DNA reads TGTGCCAGCAGTTTAGGCTCTCCCTCCTACAATGAGCAGTTCTTC. It codes for CASSLGSPSYNEQFF.

This chain links TRBV30 with TRBJ2-1, with D perhaps matching TRBD2 (5 bases). The germline gives CDR1 GTSNPN, CDR2 SVGIG (reference sequence). V was cut by 4 bases and J by 1 base, with 11 bases left in between. The CDR3 covers 14 residues. The CDR3 is CAWKDRGSYNEQFF. The DNA of the CDR3 is TGTGCCTGGAAGGACCGCGGGTCCTACAATGAGCAGTTCTTC.

The chain joins TRBV28 to TRBJ1-2, with D uncertain. Germline V gives CDR1 MDHEN, CDR2 SYDVKM. The CDR3 consists of 13 residues. Trimming took 3 bases from V and 4 from J, leaving 9 bases between them. CDR3 in amino acids: CASSFRFGYGYTF. As DNA, the CDR3 is TGTGCCAGCAGTTTCCGTTTCGGCTATGGCTACACCTTC.

The sample holds one count of this clone. The chain is built from TRBV19 and TRBJ2-5; 8 nucleotides match TRBD1. The germline V gene encodes CDR1 LNHDA and CDR2 SQIVND (reference sequence). V lost 5 bases to trimming and J lost 2 bases; unmatched junction nucleotides: 7. The length of the CDR3 is 15 residues. This CDR3 is CASSATTGGQETQYF. CDR3 DNA: TGTGCCAGTAGTGCAACTACAGGGGGTCAAGAGACCCAGTACTTC.

The count of this clone is one. The chain couples TRBV11-2 to TRBJ2-5; D possibly corresponds to TRBD1 (6 bases). From germline, CDR1 is SGHAT and CDR2 FQNNGV. V gave up 1 base and J gave up 7 bases, with 7 bases separating them. CDR3 size: 12 residues. CDR3 sequence reads: CASSLAGATQYF. In nucleotides, the CDR3 is TGTGCCAGCAGCTTAGCAGGGGCGACCCAGTACTTC.

This chain joins TRBV21-1 and TRBJ1-5; the table's TRBD1 call for D was not verified on the DNA. TRBV21-1 is a documented pseudogene. CDR3 length: 18 amino acids. CDR3 amino acids: CASSNLSQGKGTNQPQHF. The CDR3 DNA reads TGTGCCAGCAGTAACCTATCGCAGGGGAAGGGAACAAATCAGCCCCAGCATTTT.

This rearrangement joins TRBV2 to TRBJ1-1, with D possibly TRBD1 on 6 matching bases. The CDR3 sequence is 13 residues long. Germline loops: CDR1 SNHLY, CDR2 FYNNEI. V was shortened by 4 bases and J by 2 bases, with 8 bases between the two germline ends. The CDR3 DNA follows: TGTGCCAGCAGTGCGACAGGCAACACTGAAGCTTTCTTT. It yields the protein CASSATGNTEAFF.

The J gene is TRBJ2-3, the V gene TRBV4-1; 9 bases align to TRBD2. The CDR3 spans 15 residues. V lost 1 base and J lost 4; bases outside the gene matches: 3. Germline assignment: CDR1 MGHRA and CDR2 YSYEKL. CDR3 amino acids: CASSQGTSDADTQYF. CDR3 DNA sequence: TGCGCCAGCAGCCAAGGGACTAGCGACGCAGATACGCAGTATTTT.

The chain employs TRBV19 and TRBJ2-3; TRBD1 is a possible D gene (6 bases). The germline V gene encodes CDR1 LNHDA and CDR2 SQIVND (reference sequence). The V end was cut by 6 bases, the J end by 4 bases, with 14 bases between. This CDR3 is built from 14 residues. CDR3 sequence: CASRQGSGPDTQYF. CDR3 in DNA: TGTGCCAGTAGACAGGGTTCAGGGCCAGATACGCAGTATTTT. Based on the CDR3 plus reference TRBV19 and TRBJ2-3, the full variable domain is DGGITQSPKYLFRKEGQNVTLSCEQNLNHDAMYWYRQDPGQGLRLIYYSQIVNDFQKGDIAEGYSVSREKKESFPLTVTSAQKNPTAFYLCASRQGSGPDTQYFGPGTRLTVL.

This clone occurred a few times. The chain uses TRBV3-1 (or the pseudogene TRBV3-2) and TRBJ2-1; TRBD2 matches 9 bases. V lost 3 bases and J lost 10; bases outside the gene matches: 10. The CDR3 contains 15 residues. From germline, CDR1 is LGHDT and CDR2 YNNKEL (reference sequence). This CDR3 reads CASSHPLALAGEQFF. The CDR3 DNA reads as TGTGCCAGCAGCCACCCTCTGGCGCTAGCGGGGGAGCAGTTCTTC.

The chain combines TRBV9 with TRBJ1-4; weak D call: TRBD1 (5 bases). This CDR3 contains 15 residues. Germline-derived CDR1 and CDR2 are SGDLS and YYNGEE. Between the trimmed V and J ends, which lost 2 bases and 4 bases, there was a span of 12 bases. The CDR3 protein is CASSVGGFGNEKLFF. The CDR3 bases are TGTGCCAGCAGCGTCGGGGGGTTTGGTAATGAAAAACTGTTTTTT.

The V and J genes are TRBV6-5 and TRBJ2-1; D may be TRBD2 (5 bases). Germline values: CDR1 MNHEY, CDR2 SVGAGI. CDR3 length: 16 amino acids. Deletions cut 2 bases from V and 0 bases from J, with 11 bases between. CDR3 protein: CASSYRGRSSYNEQFF. As DNA, the CDR3 is TGTGCCAGCAGTTACCGCGGGCGCAGCTCCTACAATGAGCAGTTCTTC.

The rearrangement uses TRBV30 and TRBJ2-7; a weak D match, TRBD1 (5 bases). The CDR3 consists of 13 residues. The germline gives CDR1 GTSNPN, CDR2 SVGIG (reference sequence). V was clipped by 2 bases and J by 0 bases, with 8 bases between them. The CDR3 spells CAWSRGFSYEQYF. CDR3 DNA: TGTGCCTGGAGTAGGGGTTTCTCCTACGAGCAGTACTTC. Full variable domain (rest looked up from reference TRBV30 and TRBJ2-7): SQTIHQWPATLVQPVGSPLSLECTVEGTSNPNLYWYRQAAGRGLQLLFYSVGIGQISSEVPQNLSASRPQDRQFILSSKKLLLSDSGFYLCAWSRGFSYEQYFGPGTRLTVT.

This clone was counted only a few times. The CDR3 nucleotides read TGCGCCAGCAGCCCCGGGGGTCCCGGGGAGCTGTTTTTT. This encodes CASSPGGPGELFF. The chain is built from TRBV5-1 and TRBJ2-2; D may be TRBD2 (6 bases). Trimming stripped 4 bases from V and 6 bases from J, with 10 bases between. The CDR3 covers 13 residues. The germline CDR1 and CDR2 sequences are SGHRS and YFSETQ.

This chain connects TRBV11-3 to TRBJ2-3; D is unclear. Trimming took 5 bases from V and 6 from J, leaving 21 bases between them. This CDR3 spans 16 amino acids. Germline assignment: CDR1 SGHNT and CDR2 YENEEA. This CDR3 reads CASSQRPSASGDTQYF. The CDR3 DNA is TGTGCCAGCAGCCAACGCCCTTCCGCCTCCGGGGATACGCAGTATTTT.

The rearrangement uses TRBV29-1 and TRBJ2-5; possible D gene TRBD1, 5 bases. The CDR3 contains 14 residues. V lost 4 bases to trimming and J lost 1 base, with 13 bases between them. Germline V gene lookup returns CDR1 SQVTM and CDR2 ANQGSEA. This CDR3 is CSVGPQGFQETQYF. For the CDR3, the DNA is TGCAGCGTTGGCCCCCAGGGATTCCAAGAGACCCAGTACTTC.

The chain links TRBV19 to TRBJ1-5; TRBD1 might be the D (6 bases). Per germline, CDR1 LNHDA and CDR2 SQIVND (reference sequence). The CDR3 loop spans 16 amino acids. The V end lost 5 bases, the J end lost 6 bases, and 20 bases lay between the germline ends. The CDR3, as DNA: TGTGCCAGTAGTCCGCTGGAGGGGGAGGGAATTCAGCCCCAGCATTTT. The encoded protein is CASSPLEGEGIQPQHF.

V usage is TRBV27 and J usage is TRBJ2-7, with D possibly being TRBD1 (6 bases). The CDR3 has 17 amino acids. The ends were cut back, 4 bases at V and 0 bases at J, with 19 bases in the middle. Germline loops: CDR1 MNHEY, CDR2 SMNVEV (reference sequence). The CDR3 region is CASSSRHSATGSYEQYF. CDR3 bases: TGTGCCAGCAGTTCCCGACATTCAGCGACAGGCTCCTACGAGCAGTACTTC.

This chain connects TRBV10-3 to TRBJ1-2; 7 positions agree with TRBD1. Trimming took 3 bases from V and 5 from J; bases not matched to a gene: 6. The CDR3 is made up of 14 amino acids. Germline V gives CDR1 ENHRY, CDR2 SYGVKD. The CDR3 protein is CAISDGQELYGYTF. DNA of the CDR3: TGTGCCATCAGTGATGGACAGGAACTGTATGGCTACACCTTC.

V and J are TRBV7-9 and TRBJ2-7; D is possibly TRBD1 (5 bases). Germline V CDR1 and CDR2: SEHNR, FQNEAQ (reference sequence). The length of the CDR3 is 14 residues. V shed 1 base and J shed 6 bases, with 13 bases lying between them. CDR3 loop: CASSLVVSQGEQYF. CDR3 DNA: TGTGCCAGCAGCTTAGTTGTCTCCCAGGGCGAGCAGTACTTC.

J is TRBJ2-5 and V is TRBV11-3; 7 bases fit TRBD2. Germline V gene lookup returns CDR1 SGHNT and CDR2 YENEEA. CDR3 length: 15 residues. The junction had 7 bases not matched to a gene; V was cut back by 1 base and J by 5 bases. This CDR3 is CASSLATGRRETQYF. The DNA for the CDR3 is TGTGCCAGCAGCTTAGCCACCGGGAGGCGGGAGACCCAGTACTTC. The full variable domain, with the rest looked up from reference TRBV11-3 and TRBJ2-5, is EAGVVQSPRYKIIEKKQPVAFWCNPISGHNTLYWYLQNLGQGPELLIRYENEEAVDDSQLPKDRFSAERLKGVDSTLKIQPAELGDSAVYLCASSLATGRRETQYFGPGTRLLVL.

V usage is TRBV7-9 and J usage is TRBJ1-4, with a weak D call TRBD1 (6 bases). Germline CDR1 reads SEHNR; CDR2 reads FQNEAQ (reference sequence). V gave up 5 bases and J gave up 5 bases, with 15 bases separating them. The CDR3 runs 15 residues. In nucleotides, the CDR3 is TGTGCCAGCAGCCGAGGGCAGGGGATAAATGAAAAACTGTTTTTT. Translating it yields CASSRGQGINEKLFF.

This clone was seen just once. This chain uses TRBV9 with TRBJ2-1, with 8 bases identical to TRBD1. Germline V CDR1 and CDR2: SGDLS, YYNGEE. J was trimmed by 8 bases and V by 3 bases; bases with no gene match: 13. The length of the CDR3 is 16 residues. For the CDR3, the DNA is TGTGCCAGCAGCGCGGGACAGGAAGGATTAGCTGATGAGCAGTTCTTC. Its protein is CASSAGQEGLADEQFF.